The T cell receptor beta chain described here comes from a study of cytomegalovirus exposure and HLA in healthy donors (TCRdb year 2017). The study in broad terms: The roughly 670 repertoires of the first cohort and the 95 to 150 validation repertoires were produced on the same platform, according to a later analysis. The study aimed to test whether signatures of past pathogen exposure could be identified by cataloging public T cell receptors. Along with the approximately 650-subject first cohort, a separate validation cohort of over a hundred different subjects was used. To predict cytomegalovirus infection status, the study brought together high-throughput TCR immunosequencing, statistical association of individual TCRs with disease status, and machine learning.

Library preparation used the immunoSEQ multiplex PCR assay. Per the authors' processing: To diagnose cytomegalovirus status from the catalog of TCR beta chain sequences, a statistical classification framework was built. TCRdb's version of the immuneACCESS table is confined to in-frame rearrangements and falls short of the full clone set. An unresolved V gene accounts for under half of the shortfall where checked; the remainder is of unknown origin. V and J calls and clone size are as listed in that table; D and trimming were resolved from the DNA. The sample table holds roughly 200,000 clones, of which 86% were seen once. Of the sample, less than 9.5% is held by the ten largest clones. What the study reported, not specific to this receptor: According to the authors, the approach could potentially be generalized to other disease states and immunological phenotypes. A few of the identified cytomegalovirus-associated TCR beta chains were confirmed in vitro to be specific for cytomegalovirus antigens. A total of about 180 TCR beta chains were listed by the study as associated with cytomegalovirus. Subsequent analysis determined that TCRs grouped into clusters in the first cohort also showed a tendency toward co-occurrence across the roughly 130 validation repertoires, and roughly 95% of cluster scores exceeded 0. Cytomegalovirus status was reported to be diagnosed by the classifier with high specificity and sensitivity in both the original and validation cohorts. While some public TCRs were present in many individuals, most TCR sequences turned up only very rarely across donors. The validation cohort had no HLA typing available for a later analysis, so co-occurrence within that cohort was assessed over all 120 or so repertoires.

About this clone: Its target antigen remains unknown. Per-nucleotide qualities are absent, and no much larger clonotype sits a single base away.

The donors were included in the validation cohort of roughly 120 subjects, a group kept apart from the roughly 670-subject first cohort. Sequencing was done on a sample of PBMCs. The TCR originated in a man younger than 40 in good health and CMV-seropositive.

At the DNA level, the sequence is TGTGCCAGCAGCCCGCCGGCAGGGACGACATACGAGCAGTACTTC. It specifies CASSPPAGTTYEQYF. The sequence links TRBV11-2 to TRBJ2-7; the D gene could be either TRBD1 or TRBD2, each agreeing at 5 bases. The germline V gene yields SGHAT for CDR1 and FQNNGV for CDR2. Deletion took 5 bases off V and 4 bases off J, with a span of 18 bases between the germline ends. Spanning cysteine to phenylalanine, the CDR3 consists of 15 amino acids. Only the CDR3 portion is preserved as DNA: 45 bases, with reading frame beginning at the first base. Reference TRBV11-2 and TRBJ2-7 genes cover what lies past the CDR3, so the full variable domain is EAGVAQSPRYKIIEKRQSVAFWCNPISGHATLYWYQQILGQGPKLLIQFQNNGVVDDSQLPKDRFSAERLKGVDSTLKIQPAKLEDSAVYLCASSPPAGTTYEQYFGPGTRLTVT.